The following is a T cell receptor beta chain sequence with its context. Here immunoSEQ multiplex PCR was the method, and the copy in TCRdb shows in-frame clones only, minus some. In the table there are 74,000 or so clones, approximately 96% of which are singletons. The data are from a study of technical replicates of blood from a handful of donors. This CDR3 has 11 amino acids. Germline CDR1 is MGHDK and CDR2 is SYGVNS. V lost 4 bases and J 6 bases, leaving 6 bases between the germline ends. Material: T cells isolated from PBMCs. The rearrangement links TRBV25-1 to TRBJ1-2; no reliable D call. This receptor was obtained from a human donor in good health. CDR3 nucleotides: TGTGCCAGCAGTGGTGGGCATGGCTACACCTTC. Protein product: CASSGGHGYTF.